The 10 T cell receptor beta chains presented below share a single source sample, sequenced in a study of shared clonotypes between healthy human individuals (TCRdb year 2020). The library relied on the immunoSEQ multiplex PCR assay. In its TCRdb copy, this immuneACCESS table keeps in-frame sequences only and misses some clones. Where compared with another copy, unresolved V genes explain less than half of these, and the others have no known cause. The sample table shows some 650,000 clones, and roughly 97% are seen once. Approximately 0.057% of the sample is taken by the ten largest. Material: naive CD4+ T cells sorted from blood. Reading the label with the study, this specimen's cell subset or site is: CD45RA+ positively selected. The receptors originated from a woman in her 30s in good health.

The chain couples TRBV7-9 to TRBJ1-1; D not certain. The germline CDR1 and CDR2 sequences are SEHNR and FQNEAQ (reference sequence). The CDR3 is 17 amino acids. Trimming removed 1 base from V and 1 base from J, with 16 bases in between. For the CDR3, the DNA is TGTGCCAGCAGCTTAGAGGAGGGATCGGGAAAGAACACTGAAGCTTTCTTT. Protein product: CASSLEEGSGKNTEAFF.

This clone was seen once. The CDR3 sequence is CSGTTGGTGEKLFF. In DNA, the CDR3 is TGCAGCGGAACCACAGGGGGCACAGGCGAAAAACTGTTTTTT. The genes are TRBV29-1 and TRBJ1-4, with 9 positions matching TRBD1. V shed 7 bases and J 8 bases; nucleotides not matched to a gene: 11. The CDR3 runs to 14 residues. From germline, CDR1 is SQVTM and CDR2 ANQGSEA.

This chain uses TRBV27 with TRBJ2-7, with D perhaps TRBD2 (6 bases). V lost 4 bases and J lost 2, with 15 bases in between. CDR3 size: 15 residues. The germline gives CDR1 MNHEY, CDR2 SMNVEV (reference sequence). The CDR3 protein is CASSSRWDWPYEQYF. CDR3 sequence (DNA): TGTGCCAGCAGTTCCCGTTGGGACTGGCCCTACGAGCAGTACTTC.

The chain joins TRBV28 to TRBJ1-2; D unresolved. Trimming cost V 6 bases and J 2 bases, with 10 bases left between them. The CDR3 spans 13 residues. Germline CDR1 reads MDHEN; CDR2 reads SYDVKM. DNA of the CDR3: TGTGCCAGCAGGGGTAACGGAAACTATGGCTACACCTTC. Amino acid sequence: CASRGNGNYGYTF.

CDR3 amino acids: CASRAQGSRGNEQFF. The CDR3 DNA reads TGTGCCAGCAGGGCTCAGGGATCAAGGGGAAATGAGCAGTTCTTC. This sequence joins TRBV28 and TRBJ2-1; D is perhaps TRBD1 (5 bases). V lost 6 bases to trimming and J lost 7 bases, with 19 bases between them. Per the germline V gene, CDR1 is MDHEN and CDR2 is SYDVKM. This CDR3 contains 15 residues.

Regarding this clone: Other DNA sequences from this sample encode an identical CDR3 as well. The chain combines TRBV19 with TRBJ2-2; 8 bases fit TRBD2. Germline lookup yields CDR1 LNHDA and CDR2 SQIVND (reference sequence). After removal of 3 bases from V and 0 bases from J, the junction contained 0 bases not matched to a gene. This CDR3 is built from 15 residues. CDR3 bases: TGTGCCAGTAGTATTAGCGGGGCGAACACCGGGGAGCTGTTTTTT. Translation: CASSISGANTGELFF. Full variable domain (remainder filled in from reference TRBV19 and TRBJ2-2): DGGITQSPKYLFRKEGQNVTLSCEQNLNHDAMYWYRQDPGQGLRLIYYSQIVNDFQKGDIAEGYSVSREKKESFPLTVTSAQKNPTAFYLCASSISGANTGELFFGEGSRLTVL.

J is TRBJ2-1 and V is TRBV27; TRBD2 agrees at 11 bases. The V gene's germline CDR1 is MNHEY and CDR2 SMNVEV (reference sequence). The CDR3 contains 15 residues. V lost 3 bases, J lost 10 bases, and 8 bases stayed unmatched. CDR3 nucleotides: TGTGCCAGCAGTTTCGGGGGACTAGCGGTCAGCGAGCAGTTCTTC. As protein: CASSFGGLAVSEQFF.

This clone was counted once. This chain connects TRBV5-1 to TRBJ1-5; TRBD1 matches 11 bases. Per the germline V gene, CDR1 is SGHRS and CDR2 is YFSETQ. With 4 bases clipped from V and 4 bases from J, the junction kept 7 bases outside the gene matches. The CDR3 loop spans 16 amino acids. The CDR3 reads CASSPGQGDWNQPQHF. The DNA for the CDR3 is TGCGCCAGCAGCCCGGGACAGGGGGATTGGAATCAGCCCCAGCATTTT.

The chain has TRBV19 and TRBJ2-7; TRBD2 matches at 8 bases. V dropped 5 bases and J dropped 0; count of bases not matched to a gene: 3. The germline CDR1 and CDR2 sequences are LNHDA and SQIVND (reference sequence). This CDR3 comprises 14 residues. CDR3 residues: CASSGGRSSYEQYF. The CDR3 bases are TGTGCCAGTAGTGGCGGGAGGAGCTCCTACGAGCAGTACTTC. The full variable domain, with the rest looked up from reference TRBV19 and TRBJ2-7, is DGGITQSPKYLFRKEGQNVTLSCEQNLNHDAMYWYRQDPGQGLRLIYYSQIVNDFQKGDIAEGYSVSREKKESFPLTVTSAQKNPTAFYLCASSGGRSSYEQYFGPGTRLTVT.

The V call is TRBV7-3, the J call TRBJ1-2, with D tentatively TRBD1 (5 bases). Germline V gives CDR1 SGHTA, CDR2 FQGTGA. The CDR3 consists of 13 residues. Trimming left V 5 bases short and J 4 bases short, with 11 bases between. CDR3 in amino acids: CASSPRGGYGYTF. CDR3 nucleotides: TGTGCCAGCAGCCCCCGGGGGGGCTATGGCTACACCTTC.